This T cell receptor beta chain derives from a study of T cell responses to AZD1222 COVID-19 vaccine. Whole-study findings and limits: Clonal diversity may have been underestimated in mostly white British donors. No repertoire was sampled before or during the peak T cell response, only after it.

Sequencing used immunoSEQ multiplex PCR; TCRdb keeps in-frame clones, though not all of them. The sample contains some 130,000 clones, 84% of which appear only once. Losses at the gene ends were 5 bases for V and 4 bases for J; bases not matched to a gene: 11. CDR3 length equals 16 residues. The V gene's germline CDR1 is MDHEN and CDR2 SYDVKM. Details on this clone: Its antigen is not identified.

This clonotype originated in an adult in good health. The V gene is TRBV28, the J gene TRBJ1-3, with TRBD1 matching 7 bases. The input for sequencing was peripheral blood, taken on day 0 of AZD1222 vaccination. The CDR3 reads CASSPELDRAGNTIYF. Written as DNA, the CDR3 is TGTGCCAGCAGTCCTGAATTAGACAGGGCGGGAAACACCATATATTTT.